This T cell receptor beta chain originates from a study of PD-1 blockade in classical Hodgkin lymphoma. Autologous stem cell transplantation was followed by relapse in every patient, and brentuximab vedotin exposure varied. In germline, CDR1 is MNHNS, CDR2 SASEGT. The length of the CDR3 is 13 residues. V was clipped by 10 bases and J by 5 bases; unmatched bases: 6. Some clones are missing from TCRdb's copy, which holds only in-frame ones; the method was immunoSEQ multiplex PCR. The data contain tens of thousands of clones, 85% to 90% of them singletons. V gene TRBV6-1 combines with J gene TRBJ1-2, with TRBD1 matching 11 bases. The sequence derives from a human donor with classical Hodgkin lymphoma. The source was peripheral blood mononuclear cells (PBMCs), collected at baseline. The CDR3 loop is CATGQGAVYGYTF. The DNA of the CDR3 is TGTGCCACCGGACAGGGGGCGGTTTATGGCTACACCTTC.